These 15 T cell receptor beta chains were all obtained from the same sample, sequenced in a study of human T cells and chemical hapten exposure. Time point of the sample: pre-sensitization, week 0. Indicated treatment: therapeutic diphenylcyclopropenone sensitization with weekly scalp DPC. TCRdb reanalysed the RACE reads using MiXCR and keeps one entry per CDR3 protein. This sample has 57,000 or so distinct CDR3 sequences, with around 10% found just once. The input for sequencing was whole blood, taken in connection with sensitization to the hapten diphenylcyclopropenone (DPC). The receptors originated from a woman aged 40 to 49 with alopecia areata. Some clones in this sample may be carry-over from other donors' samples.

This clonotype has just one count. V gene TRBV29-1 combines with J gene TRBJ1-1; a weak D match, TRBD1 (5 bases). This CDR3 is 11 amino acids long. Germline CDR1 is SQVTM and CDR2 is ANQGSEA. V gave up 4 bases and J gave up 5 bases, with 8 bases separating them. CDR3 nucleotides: TGCAGCGTTGGCAGGGCGACTGAAGCTTTCTTT. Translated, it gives CSVGRATEAFF.

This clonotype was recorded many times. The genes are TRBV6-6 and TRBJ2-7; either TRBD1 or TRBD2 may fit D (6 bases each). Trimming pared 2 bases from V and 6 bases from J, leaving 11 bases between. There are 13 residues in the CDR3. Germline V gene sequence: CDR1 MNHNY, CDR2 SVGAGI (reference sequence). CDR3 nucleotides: TGTGCCAGCAGTTACAGGGGGGATCTCGAGCAGTACTTC. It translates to CASSYRGDLEQYF.

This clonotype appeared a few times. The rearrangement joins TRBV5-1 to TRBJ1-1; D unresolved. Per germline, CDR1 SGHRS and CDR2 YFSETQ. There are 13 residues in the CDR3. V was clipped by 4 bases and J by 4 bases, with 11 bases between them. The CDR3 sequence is CASSIDEVTEAFF. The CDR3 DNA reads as TGCGCCAGCAGCATTGACGAAGTCACTGAAGCTTTCTTT.

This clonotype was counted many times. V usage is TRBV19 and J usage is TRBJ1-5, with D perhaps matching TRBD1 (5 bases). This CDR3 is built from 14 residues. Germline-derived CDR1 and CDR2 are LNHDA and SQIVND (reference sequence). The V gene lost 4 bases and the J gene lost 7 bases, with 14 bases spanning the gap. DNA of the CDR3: TGTGCCAGTAGTACCCGGGGCCCCGAACAGCCCCAGCATTTT. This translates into CASSTRGPEQPQHF.

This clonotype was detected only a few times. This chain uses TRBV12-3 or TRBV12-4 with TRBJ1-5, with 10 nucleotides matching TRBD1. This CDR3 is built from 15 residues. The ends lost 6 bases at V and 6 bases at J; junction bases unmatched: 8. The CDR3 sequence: CASRADRGQGQPQHF. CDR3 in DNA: TGTGCCAGCAGAGCCGACAGGGGGCAGGGTCAGCCCCAGCATTTT.

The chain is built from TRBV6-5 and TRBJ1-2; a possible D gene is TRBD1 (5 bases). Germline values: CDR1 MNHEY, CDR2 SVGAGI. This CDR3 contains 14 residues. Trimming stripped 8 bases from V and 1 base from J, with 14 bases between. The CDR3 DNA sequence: TGTGCCAGCGGGACGGACCTCTTTAACTATGGCTACACCTTC. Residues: CASGTDLFNYGYTF.

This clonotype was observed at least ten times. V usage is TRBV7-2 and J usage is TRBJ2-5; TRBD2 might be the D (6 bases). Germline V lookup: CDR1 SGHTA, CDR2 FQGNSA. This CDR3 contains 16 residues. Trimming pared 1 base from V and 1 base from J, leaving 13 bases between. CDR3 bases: TGTGCCAGCAGCTTAGTAGCTAGCGCAGTCCAAGAGACCCAGTACTTC. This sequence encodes CASSLVASAVQETQYF.

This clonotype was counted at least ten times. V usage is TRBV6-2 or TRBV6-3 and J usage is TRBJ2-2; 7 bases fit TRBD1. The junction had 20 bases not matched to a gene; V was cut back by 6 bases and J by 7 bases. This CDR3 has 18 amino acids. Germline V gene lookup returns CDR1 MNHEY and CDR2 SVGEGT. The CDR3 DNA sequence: TGTGCCAGCAGCTACGTGGGACAGCTAAGGGGAAGGGGCGGGGAGCTGTTTTTT. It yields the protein CASSYVGQLRGRGGELFF.

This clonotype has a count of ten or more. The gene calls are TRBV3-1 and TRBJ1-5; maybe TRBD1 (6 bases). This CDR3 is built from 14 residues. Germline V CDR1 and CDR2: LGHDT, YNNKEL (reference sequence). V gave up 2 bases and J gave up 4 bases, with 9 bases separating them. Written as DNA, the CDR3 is TGTGCCAGCAGCCAAAGGGGGGGGAATCAGCCCCAGCATTTT. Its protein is CASSQRGGNQPQHF.

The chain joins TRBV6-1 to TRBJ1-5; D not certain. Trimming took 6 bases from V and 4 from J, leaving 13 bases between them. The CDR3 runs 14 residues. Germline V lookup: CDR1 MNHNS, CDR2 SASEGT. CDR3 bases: TGTGCCAGCAGGGGCGTCGTAACAAATCAGCCCCAGCATTTT. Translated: CASRGVVTNQPQHF.

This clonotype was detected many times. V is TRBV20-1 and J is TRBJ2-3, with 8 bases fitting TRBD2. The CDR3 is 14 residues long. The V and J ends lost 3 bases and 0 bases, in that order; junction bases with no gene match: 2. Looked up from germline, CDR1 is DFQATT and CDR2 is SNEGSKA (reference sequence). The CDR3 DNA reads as TGCAGTGCTAGCGCTAGCGGGAGCACAGATACGCAGTATTTT. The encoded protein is CSASASGSTDTQYF.

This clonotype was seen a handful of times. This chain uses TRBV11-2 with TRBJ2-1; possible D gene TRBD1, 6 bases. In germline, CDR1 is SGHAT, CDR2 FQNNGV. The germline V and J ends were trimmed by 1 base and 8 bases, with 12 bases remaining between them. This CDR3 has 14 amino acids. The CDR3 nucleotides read TGTGCCAGCAGCTTAGGGGGGCCAGCGGATGAGCAGTTCTTC. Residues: CASSLGGPADEQFF.

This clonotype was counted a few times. The DNA for the CDR3 is TGCAGTGCTAGAGATTCGGCCAGGGGGAACACTGAAGCTTTCTTT. It specifies CSARDSARGNTEAFF. This sequence joins TRBV20-1 and TRBJ1-1; D perhaps matches TRBD1 (6 bases). V was trimmed by 0 bases and J by 1 base, leaving 12 bases between them. Germline V gene data show CDR1 as DFQATT and CDR2 as SNEGSKA (reference sequence). CDR3 length: 15 residues.

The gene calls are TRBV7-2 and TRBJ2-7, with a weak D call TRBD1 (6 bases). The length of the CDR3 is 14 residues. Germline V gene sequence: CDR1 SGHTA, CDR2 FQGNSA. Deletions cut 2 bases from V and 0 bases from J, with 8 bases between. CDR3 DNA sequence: TGTGCCAGCAGCTTATCGGACAGCTCCTACGAGCAGTACTTC. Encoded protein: CASSLSDSSYEQYF.

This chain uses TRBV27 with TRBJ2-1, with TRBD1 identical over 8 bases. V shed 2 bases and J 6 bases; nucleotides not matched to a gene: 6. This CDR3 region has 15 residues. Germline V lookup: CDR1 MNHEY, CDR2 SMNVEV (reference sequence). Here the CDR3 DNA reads TGTGCCAGCAGTTTAAGAGGACAGGGAGTCAATGAGCAGTTCTTC. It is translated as CASSLRGQGVNEQFF.